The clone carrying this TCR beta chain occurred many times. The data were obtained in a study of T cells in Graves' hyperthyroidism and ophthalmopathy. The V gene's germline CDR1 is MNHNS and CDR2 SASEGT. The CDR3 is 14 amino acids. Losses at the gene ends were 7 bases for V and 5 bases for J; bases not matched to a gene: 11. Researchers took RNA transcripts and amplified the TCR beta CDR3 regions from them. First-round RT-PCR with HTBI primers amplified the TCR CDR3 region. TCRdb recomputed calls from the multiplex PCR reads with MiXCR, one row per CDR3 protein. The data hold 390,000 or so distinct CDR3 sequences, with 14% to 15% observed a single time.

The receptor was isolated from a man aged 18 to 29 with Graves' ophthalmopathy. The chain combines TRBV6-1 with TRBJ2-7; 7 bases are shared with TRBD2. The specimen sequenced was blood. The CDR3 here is CASTQPGLGHEQYF. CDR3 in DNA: TGTGCCAGCACCCAACCAGGACTAGGCCACGAGCAGTACTTC.